These 4 T cell receptor beta chains originate from one sample sequenced in a study of breast tumors, draining lymph nodes, adjacent tissues. Samples came from axillary lymph nodes draining the breast cancer. TCRdb called the multiplex PCR reads again in MiXCR, with one record for every CDR3 protein. Of 90,000 to 120,000 distinct CDR3 sequences listed, around 20% are singletons. The sequenced sample was axillary lymph node tissue. The receptors shown here come from a female donor with breast cancer. Some clones in this sample may be carry-over from other donors' samples.

This clonotype was observed at least ten times. V gene TRBV24-1 combines with J gene TRBJ2-3, with TRBD2 as a possible D gene (6 bases). The V end was cut by 8 bases, the J end by 1 base, with 12 bases between. Germline V CDR1 and CDR2: KGHDR, SFDVKD. The CDR3 is 14 residues long. The CDR3 bases are TGTGCCACCAACAAACCGGGGGGCACAGATACGCAGTATTTT. It specifies CATNKPGGTDTQYF.

In the case of this clonotype: A much larger clone differs from this one at a single base, so this may be a read error. This sequence joins TRBV9 and TRBJ2-1, with 9 bases aligning to TRBD2. The CDR3 is 15 residues long. The germline gives CDR1 SGDLS, CDR2 YYNGEE. The CDR3 DNA sequence: TGTGCCAGCAGCACCCAAGCGGGGGGTTATGATGAGCAGTCCTTC. Amino acids: CASSTQAGGYDEQSF. The whole variable domain, filled in from reference TRBV9 and TRBJ2-1, reads DSGVTQTPKHLITATGQRVTLRCSPRSGDLSVYWYQQSLDQGLQFLIQYYNGEERAKGNILERFSAQQFPDLHSELNLSSLELGDSALYFCASSTQAGGYDEQSFGPGTRLTVL.

This clonotype occurred many times. This CDR3 reads CASSPSGQGAHEQYF. The CDR3 DNA follows: TGTGCCAGCTCCCCATCGGGACAGGGGGCCCACGAGCAGTACTTC. The gene calls are TRBV9 and TRBJ2-7; 12 nucleotides line up with TRBD1. CDR3 length equals 15 residues. In germline, CDR1 is SGDLS, CDR2 YYNGEE. With 7 bases clipped from V and 5 bases from J, the junction kept 10 bases outside the gene matches.

Points on this clonotype: One base away lies a much larger clone, so this may be a sequencing read error. V usage is TRBV19 and J usage is TRBJ2-7; tentatively, D is TRBD1 or TRBD2 (5 bases each). This CDR3 is built from 15 residues. Germline V lookup: CDR1 LNHDA, CDR2 SQIVND (reference sequence). Here the CDR3 reads CASSGLGRKSYEQHF. Here the CDR3 DNA reads TGTGCCAGTAGTGGGCTGGGACGGAAATCCTACGAGCAGCACTTC.